These 19 T cell receptor beta chains share one sample of origin, sequenced in a study of shared clonotypes between healthy human individuals. Here immunoSEQ multiplex PCR was the method, and the copy in TCRdb shows in-frame clones only, minus some. The sample lists approximately 740,000 clones, 80% to 95% occurring once. CD45RO-negative CD8 cells positively selected for CCR7 made up the naive population, which excluded terminally differentiated effector memory CD45RA+ cells. The specimen sequenced was naive CD8+ T cells sorted from blood. All receptors come from a man aged 30-40 years in good health.

The chain recombines TRBV4-1 with TRBJ1-1; possibly TRBD1 for D (5 bases). The V end lost 1 base, the J end lost 1 base, and 10 bases lay between the germline ends. The CDR3 has 15 residues. CDR1 and CDR2 from the germline V gene are MGHRA and YSYEKL. The CDR3, as DNA: TGCGCCAGCAGCCAAGGGCGGGGGACGAACACTGAAGCTTTCTTT. Its translation: CASSQGRGTNTEAFF.

The chain links TRBV19 to TRBJ2-7, with 10 bases matching TRBD1. The junction had 10 bases not matched to a gene; V was cut back by 8 bases and J by 3 bases. CDR1 and CDR2 from the germline V gene are LNHDA and SQIVND (reference sequence). CDR3 length equals 15 residues. The CDR3 DNA is TGTGCCAGTTCCAACGTCGGGGACAGGGGCTACGAGCAGTACTTC. Translating gives CASSNVGDRGYEQYF.

The chain uses TRBV5-1 and TRBJ2-5; TRBD1 matches 8 bases. V trimming: 5 bases; J trimming: 1 base; junction bases outside the gene matches: 4. The CDR3 sequence is 14 residues long. Germline V gives CDR1 SGHRS, CDR2 YFSETQ. The CDR3 DNA follows: TGCGCCAGCAGACCACAGGGGGGCCAAGAGACCCAGTACTTC. It is translated as CASRPQGGQETQYF.

The chain links TRBV4-1 to TRBJ2-7; D possibly matches TRBD1 or TRBD2 (5 bases each). The CDR3 is made up of 14 amino acids. The V gene lost 1 base and the J gene lost 1 base, with 8 bases spanning the gap. CDR1 and CDR2 (germline): MGHRA, YSYEKL. The CDR3 reads CASSQVGRSYEQYF. CDR3 nucleotide sequence: TGCGCCAGCAGCCAAGTGGGACGGTCCTACGAGCAGTACTTC.

The chain is built from TRBV4-1 and TRBJ2-1; possible D gene TRBD2, 5 bases. The V end lost 0 bases, the J end lost 4 bases, and 10 bases lay between the germline ends. Germline V gene lookup returns CDR1 MGHRA and CDR2 YSYEKL. The CDR3 consists of 15 residues. The CDR3 protein is CASSQDGGPYNEQFF. CDR3 DNA: TGCGCCAGCAGCCAAGATGGCGGGCCGTACAATGAGCAGTTCTTC.

The gene calls are TRBV19 and TRBJ2-2, with D unresolved. Trimming removed 5 bases at V and 6 bases at J, with 10 bases between. The CDR3 contains 13 residues. Germline V gene data show CDR1 as LNHDA and CDR2 as SQIVND (reference sequence). This chain's CDR3 is CASSLGSPGELFF. Here the CDR3 DNA reads TGTGCCAGTAGTTTAGGAAGCCCCGGGGAGCTGTTTTTT. The full variable domain, in which reference TRBV19 and TRBJ2-2 provide the parts outside the CDR3, is DGGITQSPKYLFRKEGQNVTLSCEQNLNHDAMYWYRQDPGQGLRLIYYSQIVNDFQKGDIAEGYSVSREKKESFPLTVTSAQKNPTAFYLCASSLGSPGELFFGEGSRLTVL.

The rearrangement joins TRBV7-9 to TRBJ2-5; 8 bases align to TRBD1. Losses at the gene ends were 2 bases for V and 3 bases for J; bases not matched to a gene: 5. The V gene's germline CDR1 is SEHNR and CDR2 FQNEAQ (reference sequence). This CDR3 comprises 15 residues. CDR3 DNA: TGTGCCAGCAGCTTAATAGACAGGGGCAAAGAGACCCAGTACTTC. Translated, it gives CASSLIDRGKETQYF.

Comments on this clone: This specimen includes other DNA sequences encoding the same CDR3. The chain employs TRBV13 and TRBJ2-1; D is undetermined. CDR3 length equals 11 residues. The germline V and J ends were trimmed by 5 bases and 6 bases, with 5 bases remaining between them. Germline V lookup: CDR1 PRHDT, CDR2 FYEKMQ (reference sequence). CDR3: CASSPRNEQFF. The DNA for the CDR3 is TGTGCCAGCAGCCCCCGCAATGAGCAGTTCTTC.

This chain connects TRBV29-1 to TRBJ2-1; D perhaps matches TRBD2 (6 bases). V dropped 3 bases and J dropped 7 bases, with 16 bases sitting between them. CDR1 SQVTM and CDR2 ANQGSEA come from the germline V gene. The CDR3 extends over 14 amino acids. CDR3 residues: CSVEGTSSENEQFF. CDR3 nucleotide sequence: TGCAGCGTTGAGGGCACTAGCAGTGAGAATGAGCAGTTCTTC.

The chain employs TRBV29-1 and TRBJ2-7, with D perhaps matching TRBD1 (6 bases). The CDR3 is 13 amino acids. Germline V gene lookup returns CDR1 SQVTM and CDR2 ANQGSEA. Trimming took off 1 base at V and 3 bases at J, with 10 bases between the two ends. For the CDR3, the DNA is TGCAGCGTTGAAGGTGCACAGGGCTACGAGCAGTACTTC. Amino acid sequence: CSVEGAQGYEQYF.

The chain uses TRBV7-9 and TRBJ2-1; no firm D call. Trimming removed 5 bases from V and 0 bases from J, with 14 bases in between. This CDR3 has 16 residues. In germline, CDR1 is SEHNR, CDR2 FQNEAQ (reference sequence). CDR3 coding DNA: TGTGCCAGCAGCCTATTAGAGGCGGCCTCCTACAATGAGCAGTTCTTC. Its protein product is CASSLLEAASYNEQFF.

The chain recombines TRBV10-3 with TRBJ1-1; 11 nucleotides align to TRBD1. Germline trimming cut 8 bases from V and 5 bases from J; bases unmatched to any gene: 1. The CDR3 sequence is 12 residues long. Looked up from germline, CDR1 is ENHRY and CDR2 is SYGVKD. CDR3: CAIGTGGTEAFF. CDR3 nucleotides: TGTGCCATCGGGACAGGGGGGACTGAAGCTTTCTTT.

The V gene is TRBV9, the J gene TRBJ2-1; D remains ambiguous. Per germline, CDR1 SGDLS and CDR2 YYNGEE. The length of the CDR3 is 17 residues. Trimming cost V 3 bases and J 2 bases, with 18 bases left between them. CDR3 nucleotides: TGTGCCAGCAGCGCCTTCACCGACGGCCCGGCCTACAATGAGCAGTTCTTC. It specifies CASSAFTDGPAYNEQFF.

The chain links TRBV29-1 to TRBJ2-3; D tentatively reads TRBD1 or TRBD2 (6 bases each). There are 16 residues in the CDR3. Germline assignment: CDR1 SQVTM and CDR2 ANQGSEA. V was pared by 7 bases and J by 4 bases, with 24 bases between. CDR3 loop: CSADGGPTFPADTQYF. CDR3 in DNA: TGCAGCGCCGACGGGGGCCCTACTTTCCCCGCAGATACGCAGTATTTT.

CDR3 sequence (DNA): TGTGCCAGCAGTGAAGCGCTCCTAGCGGGAGTCTTAAACGAGCAGTACTTC. As protein: CASSEALLAGVLNEQYF. The rearrangement joins TRBV6-1 to TRBJ2-7; 10 bases fit TRBD2. This CDR3 has 17 residues. The junction had 10 bases not matched to a gene; V was cut back by 0 bases and J by 5 bases. Germline V gives CDR1 MNHNS, CDR2 SASEGT.

The V gene is TRBV11-3, the J gene TRBJ2-1, with D possibly matching TRBD2 (5 bases). Trimming removed 4 bases from V and 5 bases from J, with 9 bases in between. The V gene's germline CDR1 is SGHNT and CDR2 YENEEA. The CDR3 spans 13 residues. This CDR3 reads CASSSRRDNEQFF. The DNA for the CDR3 is TGTGCCAGCAGCTCCAGGCGGGACAATGAGCAGTTCTTC.

The chain links TRBV7-8 to TRBJ1-2; D is ambiguous. This CDR3 spans 14 amino acids. Germline values: CDR1 SGHVS, CDR2 FQNEAQ. Trimming removed 4 bases from V and 8 bases from J, with 17 bases in between. CDR3 sequence (DNA): TGTGCCAGCAGCTCCCCCGGGGAGGCCCGGGGCTACACCTTC. Its translation is CASSSPGEARGYTF.

As DNA, the CDR3 is TGCGCCAGCAGCCCACTAGCGGGAGACGAGCAGTACTTC. Encoded protein: CASSPLAGDEQYF. The chain carries TRBV5-1 and TRBJ2-7, with 11 bases identical to TRBD2. V gave up 4 bases and J gave up 5 bases; unmatched junction bases: 2. Germline V gene sequence: CDR1 SGHRS, CDR2 YFSETQ. The length of the CDR3 is 13 residues.

Note on this clone: Other DNA sequences in this sample translate to the same CDR3. The chain couples TRBV27 to TRBJ2-7; no firm D call. Germline CDR1 and CDR2: MNHEY and SMNVEV (reference sequence). The ends were cut back, 2 bases at V and 5 bases at J, with 4 bases in the middle. This CDR3 spans 11 amino acids. The CDR3 here is CASSLGNEQYF. CDR3 coding DNA: TGTGCCAGCAGTTTAGGTAACGAGCAGTACTTC.